The present T cell receptor beta chain was sequenced within a study of vaccination and CD4 T cells after COVID-19. This CDR3 region has 13 residues. V shed 3 bases and J shed 5 bases, with 12 bases lying between them. Germline CDR1 reads DFQATT; CDR2 reads SNEGSKA (reference sequence). Time point defined: late sampling 161 to 241 days after vaccination in a few convalescent patients. Treatment noted: approximately 9-day PBMC culture with coronavirus spike peptide pools or control peptides (ViraFEST assay). Upon completion of approximately 9 days of culture, CD4+ T cells were isolated via negative selection. Cultured CD4+ T cell DNA was sequenced using the Oncomine TCR Beta short-read assay. TCRdb ran MiXCR on the PCR reads and lists one entry per CDR3 protein. Altogether about 26,000 distinct CDR3 sequences are present, more than 35% being singletons, with the ten largest covering roughly 5.6%. About this clonotype: Its target is unknown.

Material: CD4+ T cells from blood, cultured in vitro, obtained about 7 months after SARS-CoV-2 vaccination. This chain connects TRBV20-1 to TRBJ2-3, with D maybe TRBD1 (6 bases). The receptor was derived from a human donor who had recovered from COVID-19. CDR3 loop: CSASRSRGDTQYF. The CDR3 bases are TGCAGTGCTAGCCGTTCCAGGGGAGATACGCAGTATTTT.